Given below is one T cell receptor (beta chain) in context. The entry originates in a study of cytomegalovirus exposure and HLA in healthy donors. Trimming cost V 3 bases and J 5 bases; bases outside gene matches: 6. CDR1 is SEHNR, CDR2 FQNEAQ, per germline (reference sequence). This CDR3 spans 16 amino acids. Primers: 60 Vbeta forward and 13 Jbeta reverse. The protocol was immunoSEQ multiplex PCR, while the TCRdb copy is restricted to in-frame clones and leaves out a portion. This sample carries 110,000 or so clones, roughly 15% of them seen once, and the ten largest clones take around 0.83%. The specimen sequenced was PBMCs. The rearrangement links TRBV7-9 to TRBJ2-2, with 10 bases aligning to TRBD2. This receptor was identified in a female donor in good health and CMV-seronegative. Written as DNA, the CDR3 is TGTGCCAGCAGCTTCCTCAGCGGGGGGGCGACCGGGGAGCTGTTTTTT. This sequence encodes CASSFLSGGATGELFF.